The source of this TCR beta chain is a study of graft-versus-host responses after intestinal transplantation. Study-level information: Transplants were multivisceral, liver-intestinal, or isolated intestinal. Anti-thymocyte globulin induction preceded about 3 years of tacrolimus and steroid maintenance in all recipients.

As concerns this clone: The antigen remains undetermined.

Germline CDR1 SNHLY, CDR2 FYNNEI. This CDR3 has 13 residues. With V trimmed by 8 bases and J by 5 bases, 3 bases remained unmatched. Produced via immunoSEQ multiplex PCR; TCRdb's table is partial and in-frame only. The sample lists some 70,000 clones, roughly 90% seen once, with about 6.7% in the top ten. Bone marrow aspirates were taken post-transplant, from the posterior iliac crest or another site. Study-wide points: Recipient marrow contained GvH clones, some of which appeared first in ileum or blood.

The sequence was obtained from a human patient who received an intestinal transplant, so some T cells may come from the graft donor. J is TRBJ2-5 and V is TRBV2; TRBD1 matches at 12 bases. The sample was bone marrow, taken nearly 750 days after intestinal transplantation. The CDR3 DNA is TGTGCCAGCTCGGGACAGGGGGCGGAGACCCAGTACTTC. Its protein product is CASSGQGAETQYF. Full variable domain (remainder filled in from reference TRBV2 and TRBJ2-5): EPEVTQTPSHQVTQMGQEVILRCVPISNHLYFYWYRQILGQKVEFLVSFYNNEISEKSEIFDDQFSVERPDGSNFTLKIRSTKLEDSAMYFCASSGQGAETQYFGPGTRLLVL.